The 17 T cell receptor beta chains below come from one sample, sequenced in a study of graft-versus-host responses after intestinal transplantation. Only in-frame clones appear in the TCRdb table, and some are missing; sequencing was by immunoSEQ multiplex PCR. Here the sample spans tens of thousands of clones, around 91% being singletons. Sequences were derived from PBMCs, sampled 118 days after intestinal transplantation. The origin of the receptors is a human patient who received an intestinal transplant, so some T cells may come from the graft donor.

The chain uses TRBV6-5 and TRBJ1-1; TRBD1 aligns across 10 bases. CDR3 length: 15 residues. With V trimmed by 8 bases and J by 1 base, 7 bases remained unmatched. Germline CDR1 and CDR2: MNHEY and SVGAGI. Here the CDR3 DNA reads TGTGCCAGCTGGGGACAGGGGAAGAAGAACACTGAAGCTTTCTTT. Translated: CASWGQGKKNTEAFF.

The V call is TRBV7-9, the J call TRBJ1-1; D is unresolved. Looked up from germline, CDR1 is SEHNR and CDR2 is FQNEAQ (reference sequence). The CDR3 covers 15 residues. The ends were cut back, 3 bases at V and 0 bases at J, with 11 bases in the middle. The CDR3 DNA reads TGTGCCAGCAGCTTTCCCCAGACAATGAACACTGAAGCTTTCTTT. Residues: CASSFPQTMNTEAFF.

About this clone itself: Mismatch with germline at one junction end may stem from a read error. The CDR3 loop is CASSESLGLGEEKLFF. The CDR3 region has the DNA TGTGCTAGCAGCGAATCCCTCGGCCTTGGGGAGGAAAAACTGTTTTTT. V usage is TRBV7-7 and J usage is TRBJ1-4; D uncertain. This CDR3 has 16 residues. CDR1 SSHAT and CDR2 FNYEAQ come from the germline V gene (reference sequence). The full variable domain, completed using reference TRBV7-7 and TRBJ1-4, is GAGVSQSPRYKVTKRGQDVTLRCDPISSHATLYWYQQALGQGPEFLTYFNYEAQPDKSGLPSDRFSAERPEGSISTLTIQRTEQRDSAMYRCASSESLGLGEEKLFFGSGTQLSVL.

The chain is built from TRBV29-1 and TRBJ2-7; TRBD1 is a possible D gene (5 bases). V shed 1 base and J shed 3 bases, with 10 bases lying between them. The CDR3 has 13 residues. Germline CDR1 SQVTM, CDR2 ANQGSEA. The CDR3 protein is CSVEGGADYEQYF. In nucleotides, the CDR3 is TGCAGCGTTGAAGGGGGCGCGGACTACGAGCAGTACTTC.

V usage is TRBV18 and J usage is TRBJ2-5; D is undetermined. Trimming cost V 3 bases and J 3 bases, with 2 bases left between them. Germline loops: CDR1 KGHSH, CDR2 LQKENI. The CDR3 totals 11 residues. Written as DNA, the CDR3 is TGTGCCAGCTCACCGGAAGAGACCCAGTACTTC. It specifies CASSPEETQYF.

The chain is built from TRBV7-9 and TRBJ2-7; 8 nucleotides line up with TRBD1. Germline-derived CDR1 and CDR2 are SEHNR and FQNEAQ (reference sequence). CDR3 size: 13 residues. Trimming cost V 8 bases and J 5 bases; bases outside gene matches: 8. CDR3 sequence reads: CASGDRGRNEQYF. In DNA, the CDR3 is TGTGCCAGCGGTGACAGGGGTCGGAACGAGCAGTACTTC.

The rearrangement uses TRBV6-1 and TRBJ1-5, with D maybe TRBD1 (6 bases). The germline gives CDR1 MNHNS, CDR2 SASEGT. Trimming removed 6 bases from V and 5 bases from J, with 11 bases in between. The length of the CDR3 is 13 residues. The CDR3 DNA follows: TGTGCCAGCAGCCCGAACAGGGATCAGCCCCAGCATTTT. Translation: CASSPNRDQPQHF.

The chain recombines TRBV5-1 with TRBJ2-1; 7 bases agree with TRBD2. V shed 0 bases, J shed 8 bases, and the junction held 8 bases outside the gene matches. The CDR3 is made up of 15 amino acids. Per the germline V gene, CDR1 is SGHRS and CDR2 is YFSETQ. The DNA of the CDR3 is TGCGCCAGCAGCTTGGCGGGGAGGGCGGGGGATGAGCAGTTCTTC. This gives the protein CASSLAGRAGDEQFF.

The chain uses TRBV5-1 and TRBJ1-1; D may be TRBD1 (6 bases). The CDR3 contains 13 residues. Germline V lookup: CDR1 SGHRS, CDR2 YFSETQ. Trimming stripped 3 bases from V and 2 bases from J, with 8 bases between. The DNA of the CDR3 is TGCGCCAGCAGCTGGGACACTAACACTGAAGCTTTCTTT. It translates to CASSWDTNTEAFF.

The genes are TRBV28 and TRBJ1-3; perhaps TRBD1 as D (6 bases). Germline CDR1 reads MDHEN; CDR2 reads SYDVKM. The CDR3 covers 14 residues. The V gene lost 8 bases and the J gene lost 1 base, with 12 bases spanning the gap. The CDR3 coding sequence is TGTGCCAGCCCTGAACAGGGATCTGGAAACACCATATATTTT. Its protein product is CASPEQGSGNTIYF.

This clone was seen a handful of times. This sequence joins TRBV19 and TRBJ1-5; a possible D gene is TRBD1 (6 bases). The CDR3 contains 15 residues. CDR1 is LNHDA, CDR2 SQIVND, per germline (reference sequence). V was shortened by 5 bases and J by 2 bases, with 13 bases between the two germline ends. This CDR3 reads CASSAKGGGNQPQHF. The CDR3, as DNA: TGTGCCAGTAGTGCAAAGGGGGGAGGCAATCAGCCCCAGCATTTT.

The chain employs TRBV4-1 and TRBJ2-1; maybe TRBD2 (6 bases). The CDR3 totals 15 residues. Germline CDR1 is MGHRA and CDR2 is YSYEKL. Trimming cost V 0 bases and J 3 bases, with 9 bases left between them. Here the CDR3 reads CASSQEGGVYNEQFF. The CDR3 nucleotides read TGCGCCAGCAGCCAAGAAGGCGGGGTCTACAATGAGCAGTTCTTC.

The rearrangement uses TRBV7-6 and TRBJ1-1; tentatively, D is TRBD1 (5 bases). This CDR3 has 14 residues. V gave up 4 bases and J gave up 0 bases, with 9 bases separating them. The germline V gene has CDR1 SGHVS and CDR2 FNYEAQ. CDR3 DNA: TGTGCCAGCAGCTCCGACAGAATGAACACTGAAGCTTTCTTT. This translates into CASSSDRMNTEAFF.

The rearrangement uses TRBV5-1 and TRBJ2-5, with D tentatively TRBD2 (7 bases). The V gene's germline CDR1 is SGHRS and CDR2 YFSETQ. V lost 2 bases and J lost 4, with 15 bases in between. The CDR3 contains 15 residues. For the CDR3, the DNA is TGCGCCAGCAGCTTTGGGGGGGCTAGTGGAGAGACCCAGTACTTC. Translation: CASSFGGASGETQYF.

This chain uses TRBV14 with TRBJ2-1; 7 bases match TRBD2. Germline loops: CDR1 SGHDN, CDR2 FVKESK. The CDR3 has 17 residues. The junction had 9 bases not matched to a gene; V was cut back by 4 bases and J by 0 bases. CDR3 bases: TGTGCCAGCAGCCGGCTGAGCGGGAAGGCCTCCTACAATGAGCAGTTCTTC. This codes for CASSRLSGKASYNEQFF. Full variable domain (missing parts from reference TRBV14 and TRBJ2-1): EAGVTQFPSHSVIEKGQTVTLRCDPISGHDNLYWYRRVMGKEIKFLLHFVKESKQDESGMPNNRFLAERTGGTYSTLKVQPAELEDSGVYFCASSRLSGKASYNEQFFGPGTRLTVL.

The CDR3 loop is CASSGQGNTGELFF. CDR3 DNA: TGTGCCAGCAGTGGACAGGGTAACACCGGGGAGCTGTTTTTT. The chain couples TRBV2 to TRBJ2-2, with 7 bases fitting TRBD1. Germline V gives CDR1 SNHLY, CDR2 FYNNEI. Germline trimming cut 4 bases from V and 2 bases from J; bases unmatched to any gene: 1. The CDR3 extends over 14 amino acids.

This rearrangement joins TRBV30 to TRBJ2-2; perhaps TRBD2 as D (5 bases). Germline-derived CDR1 and CDR2 are GTSNPN and SVGIG (reference sequence). Trimming removed 4 bases from V and 4 bases from J, with 10 bases in between. The CDR3 is 13 residues long. This CDR3 reads CAWNRESTGELFF. The CDR3 coding sequence is TGTGCCTGGAATAGGGAGAGCACCGGGGAGCTGTTTTTT.